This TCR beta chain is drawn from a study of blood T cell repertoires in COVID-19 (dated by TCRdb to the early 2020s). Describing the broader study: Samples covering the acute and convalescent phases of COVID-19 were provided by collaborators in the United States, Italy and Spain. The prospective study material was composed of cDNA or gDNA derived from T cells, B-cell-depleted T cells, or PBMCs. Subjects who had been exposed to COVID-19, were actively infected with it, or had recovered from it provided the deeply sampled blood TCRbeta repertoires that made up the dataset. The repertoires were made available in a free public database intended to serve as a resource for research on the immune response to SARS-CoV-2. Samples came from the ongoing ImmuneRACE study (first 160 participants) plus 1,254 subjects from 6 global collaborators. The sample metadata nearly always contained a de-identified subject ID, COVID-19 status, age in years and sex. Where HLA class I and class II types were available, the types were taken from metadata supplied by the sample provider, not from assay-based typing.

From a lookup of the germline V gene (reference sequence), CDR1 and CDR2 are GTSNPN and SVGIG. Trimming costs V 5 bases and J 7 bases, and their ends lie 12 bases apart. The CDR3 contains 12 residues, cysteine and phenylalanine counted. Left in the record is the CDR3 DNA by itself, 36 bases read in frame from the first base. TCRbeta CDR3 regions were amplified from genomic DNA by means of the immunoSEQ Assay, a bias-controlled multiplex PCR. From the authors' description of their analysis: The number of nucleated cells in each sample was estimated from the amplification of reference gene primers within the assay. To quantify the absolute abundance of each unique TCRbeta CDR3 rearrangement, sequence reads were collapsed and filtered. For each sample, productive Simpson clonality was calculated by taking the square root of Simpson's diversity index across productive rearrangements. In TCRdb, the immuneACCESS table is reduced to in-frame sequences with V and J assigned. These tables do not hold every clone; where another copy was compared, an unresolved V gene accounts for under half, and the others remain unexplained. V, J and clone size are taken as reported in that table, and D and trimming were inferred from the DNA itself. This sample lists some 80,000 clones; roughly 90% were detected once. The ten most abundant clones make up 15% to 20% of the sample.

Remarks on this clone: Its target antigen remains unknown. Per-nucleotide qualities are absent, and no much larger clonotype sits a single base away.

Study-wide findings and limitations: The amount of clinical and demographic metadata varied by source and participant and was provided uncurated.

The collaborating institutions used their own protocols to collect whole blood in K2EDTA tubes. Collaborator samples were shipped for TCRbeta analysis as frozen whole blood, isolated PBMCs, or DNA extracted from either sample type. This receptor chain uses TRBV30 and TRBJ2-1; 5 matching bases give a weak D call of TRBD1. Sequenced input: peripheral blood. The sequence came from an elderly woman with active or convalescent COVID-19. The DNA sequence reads TGTGCCTGGTCGGCAGGGTTGAATGAGCAGTTCTTC. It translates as CAWSAGLNEQFF.